Listed below are T cell receptor beta chains from one sample, sequenced in a study of blood T cell repertoires in COVID-19. Assay: immunoSEQ multiplex PCR; the TCRdb copy retains only in-frame clones and omits some. Found here are 180,000 or so clones, about 86% of them singletons; the top ten hold roughly 8.6%. The specimen was peripheral blood. Every receptor here comes from a man in his 60s with acute or convalescent COVID-19. Each CDR3 is given with its conserved first and last residue. Fields, in order: D gene, J gene, V gene, clone size, CDR3 protein, CDR3 DNA. A D gene is named only where the DNA matches it firmly. Clone size appears in some rows only: once, few, many, or a class for an expanded clone.

>.|TRBJ1-2|TRBV19|.
CASRPGGGGYTF
TGTGCCAGTAGACCCGGGGGAGGAGGCTACACCTTC
>.|TRBJ1-6|TRBV9|.
CASSGHWSSYNSPLHF
TGTGCCAGCAGTGGACACTGGAGCTCCTATAATTCACCCCTCCACTTT
>TRBD2|TRBJ2-3|TRBV11-2|.
CASSLSGSLADTQYF
TGTGCCAGCAGCCTTAGCGGGAGTTTGGCAGATACGCAGTATTTT
>TRBD2|TRBJ2-7|TRBV4-2|few
CASSQDGGTIGSYEQYF
TGTGCCAGCAGCCAAGACGGGGGGACTATTGGCTCCTACGAGCAGTACTTC
>TRBD2|TRBJ2-7|TRBV28|.
CASSWTSGTYEQYF
TGTGCCAGCAGTTGGACTAGCGGCACCTACGAGCAGTACTTC
>TRBD1|TRBJ2-7|TRBV6-5|.
CASSRGGTGKYEQYF
TGTGCCAGCAGTCGAGGTGGGACAGGGAAATACGAGCAGTACTTC
>TRBD2|TRBJ2-7|TRBV5-1|.
CASSLQGGRAGEQYF
TGCGCCAGCAGCTTACAAGGCGGGAGGGCTGGCGAGCAGTACTTC
>TRBD2|TRBJ2-1|TRBV9|.
CASSLGLAGTNEQFF
TGTGCCAGCAGCCTGGGACTAGCGGGAACCAATGAGCAGTTCTTC
>.|TRBJ1-1|TRBV7-2|.
CASSLAGGYTEAFF
TGTGCCAGCAGCTTAGCAGGGGGTTACACTGAAGCTTTCTTT
>TRBD1|TRBJ2-2|TRBV5-1|.
CASSGGQANTGELFF
TGCGCCAGCAGCGGAGGACAGGCGAACACCGGGGAGCTGTTTTTT
>.|TRBJ2-5|TRBV5-1|once
CASSLGSGQETQYF
TGCGCCAGCAGCTTGGGCTCCGGCCAAGAGACCCAGTACTTC
>.|TRBJ1-2|TRBV5-4|.
CASREGGRRDGYTF
TGTGCCAGCCGAGAGGGAGGACGAAGGGATGGCTACACCTTC
>TRBD2|TRBJ2-2|TRBV2|.
CASRRHSGSSGELFF
TGTGCCAGCAGACGACATAGCGGGAGTAGTGGGGAGCTGTTTTTT
>.|TRBJ2-3|TRBV5-4|.
CASSLGRGDTQYF
TGTGCCAGCAGCTTGGGCAGGGGAGATACGCAGTATTTT
>TRBD1|TRBJ2-2|TRBV19|.
CASRSGRDRDTGELFF
TGTGCCAGTCGATCGGGTCGGGACAGGGACACCGGGGAGCTGTTTTTT
>TRBD1|TRBJ1-2|TRBV29-1|.
CSVANSGTGDGYTF
TGCAGCGTTGCCAACTCCGGGACAGGGGATGGCTACACCTTC
>.|TRBJ2-2|TRBV7-9|.
CASSLVPGELFF
TGTGCCAGCAGCCTCGTTCCCGGGGAGCTGTTTTTT
>.|TRBJ1-2|TRBV28|.
CASRTGDYGYTF
TGTGCCAGCAGAACCGGGGACTATGGCTACACCTTC
>TRBD1|TRBJ1-2|TRBV27|.
CASSSRDREYYGYTF
TGTGCCAGCAGTTCCAGGGACAGGGAATACTATGGCTACACCTTC
>.|TRBJ2-1|TRBV7-2|few
CASSRSGVEYNEQFF
TGTGCCAGCAGCCGCTCAGGGGTTGAGTACAATGAGCAGTTCTTC
>.|TRBJ1-2|TRBV5-1|once
CASKGSGYGYTF
TGCGCCAGTAAGGGGTCTGGCTATGGCTACACCTTC
>.|TRBJ2-5|TRBV5-5|.
CASSFGGQETQYF
TGTGCCAGCAGCTTTGGGGGGCAAGAGACCCAGTACTTC
>.|TRBJ2-7|TRBV7-6|.
CASSLGRAYEQYF
TGTGCCAGCAGCTTAGGCCGAGCCTACGAGCAGTACTTC
>.|TRBJ1-3|TRBV28|once
CASSPRDTGNTIYF
TGTGCCAGCAGTCCACGAGACACTGGAAACACCATATATTTT
>.|TRBJ2-5|TRBV5-4|.
CASSLGTSQETQYF
TGTGCCAGCAGCCTCGGGACTTCCCAAGAGACCCAGTACTTC
>.|TRBJ1-2|TRBV6-5|.
CASSYSAGYAVGYTF
TGTGCCAGCAGTTACTCGGCAGGGTACGCGGTTGGCTACACCTTC
>TRBD1|TRBJ1-5|TRBV28|few
CASSTDRGRGAIGNQPQHF
TGTGCCAGCAGTACCGACAGGGGGCGCGGGGCAATAGGCAATCAGCCCCAGCATTTT
>.|TRBJ1-3|TRBV29-1|.
CSATAGYTGNTIYF
TGCAGCGCCACAGCGGGGTATACTGGAAACACCATATATTTT
>TRBD2|TRBJ2-1|TRBV4-1|.
CASSQVPGRSYNEQFF
TGCGCCAGCAGCCAAGTGCCCGGGAGGTCTTACAATGAGCAGTTCTTC
>.|TRBJ2-6|TRBV28|.
CASRQGSGANVLTF
TGTGCCAGCAGACAGGGCTCTGGGGCCAACGTCCTGACTTTC
>.|TRBJ2-3|TRBV10-2|.
CASSGSSLGGDTQYF
TGCGCCAGCAGCGGATCTTCCTTGGGCGGGGATACGCAGTATTTT
>TRBD1|TRBJ2-7|TRBV5-1|few
CASNTGQGAFAEQYF
TGCGCCAGCAACACCGGACAGGGGGCTTTCGCCGAGCAGTACTTC
>.|TRBJ2-7|TRBV6-2/TRBV6-3|.
CASSYPGLYEQYF
TGTGCCAGCAGTTATCCCGGACTGTACGAGCAGTACTTC
>TRBD2|TRBJ2-3|TRBV6-4|.
CASSEPSGNRTDTQYF
TGTGCCAGCAGTGAACCTAGCGGGAATCGTACAGATACGCAGTATTTT
>TRBD1|TRBJ2-7|TRBV2|.
CASATGTEAYEQYF
TGTGCCAGTGCCACCGGGACAGAAGCCTACGAGCAGTACTTC
>.|TRBJ1-5|TRBV6-5|.
CASTLTGSNQPQHF
TGTGCCAGCACCCTCACAGGGAGCAATCAGCCCCAGCATTTT
>.|TRBJ2-1|TRBV28|.
CASTPGDSSNEQFF
TGTGCCAGCACCCCGGGCGACAGTTCCAATGAGCAGTTCTTC
>TRBD1|TRBJ2-5|TRBV4-2|.
CASSQTGTGAGETQYF
TGTGCCAGCAGCCAAACCGGGACAGGGGCGGGAGAGACCCAGTACTTC
>.|TRBJ1-6|TRBV5-4|.
CASRSQSRGSPLHF
TGTGCCAGCAGGTCACAGTCCAGGGGCTCACCCCTCCACTTT
>TRBD1|TRBJ1-2|TRBV7-2|.
CASSLGQGRGIGGYTF
TGTGCCAGCAGCTTAGGACAGGGGAGGGGTATCGGTGGCTACACCTTC
>TRBD2|TRBJ2-1|TRBV24-1|.
CATSDNIAGNSHNEQFF
TGTGCCACCAGTGACAATATAGCGGGAAATAGCCACAATGAGCAGTTCTTC
>.|TRBJ1-5|TRBV28|.
CASSAPRPQHF
TGTGCCAGCAGTGCCCCCAGGCCCCAGCATTTT
>.|TRBJ1-2|TRBV28|few
CASITYGGEGGYTF
TGTGCCAGCATCACATATGGAGGGGAGGGTGGCTACACCTTC
>TRBD2|TRBJ2-7|TRBV5-1|.
CASSRSGGGDEQYF
TGCGCCAGCAGCAGGAGCGGTGGGGGGGACGAGCAGTACTTC
>TRBD1|TRBJ1-6|TRBV27|.
CASSLFSSGTGVRNSPLHF
TGTGCCAGCAGTTTATTTTCCTCCGGGACAGGGGTTAGGAATTCACCCCTCCACTTT
>.|TRBJ2-1|TRBV4-1|once
CASSQGLTGFFSYNEQFF
TGCGCCAGCAGCCAAGGGCTAACAGGGTTCTTCTCCTACAATGAGCAGTTCTTC
>.|TRBJ2-7|TRBV28|.
CASSSTPTGKYEQYF
TGTGCCAGCAGCTCCACTCCTACAGGGAAATACGAGCAGTACTTC